The 7 T cell receptor beta chains below were found in one sample sequenced in a study of vaccination and CD4 T cells after COVID-19 (dated by TCRdb to 2022 to 2024). The library relied on PCR. Instrument on record: Illumina iSeq 100. DNA from cultured CD4+ T cells underwent TCR sequencing with the Oncomine TCR Beta short-read assay at the Johns Hopkins FTIC core. TCRdb redid the processing of the public reads, applying fastp at Q25 and MiXCR, and retained in-frame beta chains. Identical CDR3 protein sequences are pooled into one entry, listed with their most common genes and DNA. The sample table shows about 13,000 distinct CDR3 sequences, and under 80% are seen once. The top ten constitute about an eighth of the sample. What these receptors recognize is not known. Interpreted using the paper, the treatment or condition label stands for: roughly 10-day PBMC culture with coronavirus spike peptide pools or control peptides (ViraFEST assay).

Specimen: CD4+ T cells from blood, cultured in vitro. These receptors all come from a human donor who had recovered from COVID-19.

This chain uses TRBV24-1 with TRBJ2-1; 13 bases are a match to TRBD2. Germline V lookup: CDR1 KGHDR, CDR2 SFDVKD. The ends lost 2 bases at V and 7 bases at J; junction bases unmatched: 13. There are 19 residues in the CDR3. CDR3 in DNA: TGTGCCACCAGTGATTGGGGGACAGGGGGGACTAGCGGGGCTAATGAGCAGTTCTTC. This sequence encodes CATSDWGTGGTSGANEQFF.

This clonotype was counted a few times. J is TRBJ1-5 and V is TRBV20-1, with D unresolved. The V gene lost 3 bases and the J gene lost 5 bases, with 8 bases spanning the gap. The CDR3 is 12 amino acids. Germline CDR1 DFQATT, CDR2 SNEGSKA (reference sequence). The CDR3 DNA is TGCAGTGCTAGTCGGAGGGATCAGCCCCAGCATTTT. The encoded protein is CSASRRDQPQHF.

This chain connects TRBV24-1 to TRBJ1-1, with D unclear. Germline values: CDR1 KGHDR, CDR2 SFDVKD. V was clipped by 3 bases and J by 4 bases, with 14 bases between them. The CDR3 runs to 15 residues. The CDR3 sequence: CATSDGRVGITEAFF. CDR3 in DNA: TGTGCCACCAGTGATGGGCGGGTGGGGATCACTGAAGCTTTCTTT.

V is TRBV15 and J is TRBJ1-1; no firm D call. Trimming stripped 5 bases from V and 1 base from J, with 8 bases between. CDR1 is LNHNV, CDR2 YYDKDF, per germline (reference sequence). The CDR3 covers 13 residues. The CDR3 loop reads CATSAQTNTEAFF. Here the CDR3 DNA reads TGTGCCACCAGCGCCCAGACGAACACTGAAGCTTTCTTT.

The V gene is TRBV19, the J gene TRBJ1-2; no clear D gene. Deletions cut 5 bases from V and 8 bases from J, with 18 bases between. The CDR3 spans 14 residues. Germline lookup yields CDR1 LNHDA and CDR2 SQIVND (reference sequence). Here the CDR3 reads CASSPDWELLGYTF. In DNA, the CDR3 is TGTGCCAGTAGTCCAGATTGGGAACTTCTGGGCTACACCTTC.

The chain employs TRBV6-2 or TRBV6-3 and TRBJ2-7; D unclear. Trimming left V 0 bases short and J 0 bases short, with 15 bases between. Germline assignment: CDR1 MNHEY and CDR2 SVGEGT. CDR3 size: 17 residues. The CDR3 DNA reads as TGTGCCAGCAGTTACTCCCCGGAACCAGGCAACTCCTACGAGCAGTACTTC. This encodes CASSYSPEPGNSYEQYF.

The gene calls are TRBV5-1 and TRBJ2-2; TRBD1 matches at 7 bases. CDR3 size: 17 residues. Germline loops: CDR1 SGHRS, CDR2 YFSETQ. Trimming removed 2 bases from V and 4 bases from J; junction bases left unmatched: 11. The CDR3, as DNA: TGCGCCAGCAGCTTAAATACAGGGGTCTCGACCACCGGGGAGCTGTTTTTT. Protein sequence: CASSLNTGVSTTGELFF.